The clone carrying this TCR beta chain turned up a few times. The data belong to a study of T cells in Graves' hyperthyroidism and ophthalmopathy. Overall study context: Peripheral blood was acquired at first diagnosis, ahead of any therapy whatsoever.

RNA transcripts were the template for amplifying TCR beta CDR3 regions. HTBI primers were the set used in a first-round RT-PCR of the TCR CDR3. TCRdb called the multiplex PCR reads again in MiXCR, with one record for every CDR3 protein. The repertoire holds roughly 700,000 distinct CDR3 sequences, with just over 35% as singletons. Stable disease denoted Graves' hyperthyroidism without ophthalmopathy progression within 18 months. Diagnosis rested on symptoms, serum thyroxine and TRAb, thyroid ultrasound, and orbital computed tomography. Germline CDR1 reads SNHLY; CDR2 reads FYNNEI. There are 12 residues in the CDR3.

The specimen was blood. V gene TRBV2 combines with J gene TRBJ2-7, with D tentatively TRBD1 or TRBD2 (6 bases each). The clonotype was recovered from a woman aged 40 to 50 with Graves' hyperthyroidism. This CDR3 reads CVRGKGGYEQYF. The CDR3 bases are TGTGTCAGAGGCAAGGGGGGTTACGAGCAGTACTTC.